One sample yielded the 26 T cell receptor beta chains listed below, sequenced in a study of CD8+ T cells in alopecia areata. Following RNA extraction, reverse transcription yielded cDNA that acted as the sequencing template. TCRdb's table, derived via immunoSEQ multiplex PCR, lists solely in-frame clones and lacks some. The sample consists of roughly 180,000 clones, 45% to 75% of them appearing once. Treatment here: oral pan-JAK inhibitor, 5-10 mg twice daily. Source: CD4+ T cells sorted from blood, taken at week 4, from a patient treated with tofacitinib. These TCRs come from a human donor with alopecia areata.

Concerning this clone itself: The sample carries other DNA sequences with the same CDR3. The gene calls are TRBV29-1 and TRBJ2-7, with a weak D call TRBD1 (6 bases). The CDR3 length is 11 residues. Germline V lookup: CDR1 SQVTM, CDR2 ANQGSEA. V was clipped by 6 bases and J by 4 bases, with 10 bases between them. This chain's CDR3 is CSVVQGYEQYF. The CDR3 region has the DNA TGCAGCGTCGTACAGGGTTACGAGCAGTACTTC.

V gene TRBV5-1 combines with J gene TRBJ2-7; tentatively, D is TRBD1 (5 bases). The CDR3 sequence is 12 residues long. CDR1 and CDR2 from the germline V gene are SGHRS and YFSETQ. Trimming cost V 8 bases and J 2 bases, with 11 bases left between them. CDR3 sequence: CARTEKTYEQYF. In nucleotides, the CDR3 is TGCGCCAGGACAGAAAAAACCTACGAGCAGTACTTC.

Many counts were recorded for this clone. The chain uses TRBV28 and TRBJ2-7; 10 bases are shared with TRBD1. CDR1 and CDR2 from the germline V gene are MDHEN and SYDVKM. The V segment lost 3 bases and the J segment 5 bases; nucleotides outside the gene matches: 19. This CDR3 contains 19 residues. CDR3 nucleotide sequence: TGTGCCAGCAGTTTTTCGGGACAGGGGATATTGCCCGACACCAACGAGCAGTACTTC. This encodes CASSFSGQGILPDTNEQYF.

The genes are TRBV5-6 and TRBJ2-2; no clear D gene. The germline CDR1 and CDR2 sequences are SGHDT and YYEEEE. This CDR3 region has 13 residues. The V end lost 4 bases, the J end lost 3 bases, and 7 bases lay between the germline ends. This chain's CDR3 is CASSLLDTGELFF. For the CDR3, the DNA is TGTGCCAGCAGCCTGCTAGACACCGGGGAGCTGTTTTTT.

The CDR3, as DNA: TGTGCCAGCAGCCTGGGACAGGTTGGCGTGGATGGCTACACCTTC. Its protein product is CASSLGQVGVDGYTF. V is TRBV5-4 and J is TRBJ1-2, with TRBD1 matching over 8 bases. This CDR3 is built from 15 residues. CDR1 is SGHNT and CDR2 is YYREEE in the germline V gene (reference sequence). V was pared by 4 bases and J by 6 bases, with 11 bases of the junction left unmatched.

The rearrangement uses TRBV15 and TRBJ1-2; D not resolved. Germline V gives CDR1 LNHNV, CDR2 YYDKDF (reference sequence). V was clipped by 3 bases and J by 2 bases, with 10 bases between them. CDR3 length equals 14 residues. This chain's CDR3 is CATSRPGGNYGYTF. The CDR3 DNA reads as TGTGCCACCAGCAGGCCGGGTGGGAACTATGGCTACACCTTC.

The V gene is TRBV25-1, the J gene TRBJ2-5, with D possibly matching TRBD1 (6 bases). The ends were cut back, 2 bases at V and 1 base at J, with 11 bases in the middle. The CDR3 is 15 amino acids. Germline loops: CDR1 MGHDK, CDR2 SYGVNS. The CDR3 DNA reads TGTGCCAGCAGTGAACCCCGACAGGTCCAAGAGACCCAGTACTTC. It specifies CASSEPRQVQETQYF.

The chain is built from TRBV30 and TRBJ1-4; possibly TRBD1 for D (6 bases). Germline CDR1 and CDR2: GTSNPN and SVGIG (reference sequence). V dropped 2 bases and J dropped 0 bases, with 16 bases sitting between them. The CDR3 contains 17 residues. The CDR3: CAWSPVRGGPTNEKLFF. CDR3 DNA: TGTGCCTGGAGTCCCGTGAGGGGGGGGCCAACTAATGAAAAACTGTTTTTT.

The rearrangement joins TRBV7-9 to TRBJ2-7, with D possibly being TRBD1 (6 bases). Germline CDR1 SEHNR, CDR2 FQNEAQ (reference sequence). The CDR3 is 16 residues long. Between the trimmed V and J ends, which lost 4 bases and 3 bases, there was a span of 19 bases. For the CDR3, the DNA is TGTGCCAGCAGCTCCAGGACAGCAAGTCATCTCTACGAGCAGTACTTC. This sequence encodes CASSSRTASHLYEQYF.

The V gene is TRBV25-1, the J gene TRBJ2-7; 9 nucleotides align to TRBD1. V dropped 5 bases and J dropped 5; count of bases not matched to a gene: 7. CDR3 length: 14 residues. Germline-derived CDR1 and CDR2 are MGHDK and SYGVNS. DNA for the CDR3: TGTGCCAGCAGTAAGACAGGGGGACTCAACGAGCAGTACTTC. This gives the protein CASSKTGGLNEQYF.

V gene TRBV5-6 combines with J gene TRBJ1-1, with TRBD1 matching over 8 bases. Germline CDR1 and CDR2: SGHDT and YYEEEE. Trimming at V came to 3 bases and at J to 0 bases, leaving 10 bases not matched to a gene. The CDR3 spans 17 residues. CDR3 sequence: CASSSRDRRWMNTEAFF. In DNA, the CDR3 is TGTGCCAGCAGCTCCCGGGACAGGCGATGGATGAACACTGAAGCTTTCTTT.

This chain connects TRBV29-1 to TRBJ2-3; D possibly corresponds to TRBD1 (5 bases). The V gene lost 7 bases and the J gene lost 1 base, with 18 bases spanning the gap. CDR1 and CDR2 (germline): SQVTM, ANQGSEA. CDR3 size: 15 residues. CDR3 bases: TGCAGCGCCGACGACCCAGGGCAGGGCACAGATACGCAGTATTTT. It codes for CSADDPGQGTDTQYF.

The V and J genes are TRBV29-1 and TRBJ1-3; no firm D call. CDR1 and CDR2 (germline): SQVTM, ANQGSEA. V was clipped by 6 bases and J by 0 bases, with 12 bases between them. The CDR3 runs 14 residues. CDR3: CSVGEVGSGNTIYF. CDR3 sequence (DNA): TGCAGCGTCGGTGAGGTCGGCTCTGGAAACACCATATATTTT.

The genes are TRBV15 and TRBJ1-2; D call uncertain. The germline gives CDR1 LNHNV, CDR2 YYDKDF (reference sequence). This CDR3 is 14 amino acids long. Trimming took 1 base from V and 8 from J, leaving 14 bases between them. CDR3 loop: CATSRGEGVGGYTF. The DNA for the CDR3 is TGTGCCACCAGCAGAGGGGAAGGTGTGGGAGGCTACACCTTC.

The CDR3 protein is CAWSRDRSYGYTF. The CDR3 bases are TGTGCCTGGAGTAGGGACAGGAGCTATGGCTACACCTTC. This chain connects TRBV30 to TRBJ1-2, with 8 bases that match TRBD1. CDR1 and CDR2 (germline): GTSNPN, SVGIG (reference sequence). The junction had 3 bases not matched to a gene; V was cut back by 2 bases and J by 4 bases. The CDR3 length is 13 residues.

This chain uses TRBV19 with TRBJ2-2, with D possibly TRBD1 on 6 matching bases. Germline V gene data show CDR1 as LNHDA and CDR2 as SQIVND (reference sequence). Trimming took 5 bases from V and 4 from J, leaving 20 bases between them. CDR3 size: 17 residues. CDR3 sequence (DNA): TGTGCCAGTAGTCCTCCAGGATGGGGGCGCGTCACCGGGGAGCTGTTTTTT. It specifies CASSPPGWGRVTGELFF.

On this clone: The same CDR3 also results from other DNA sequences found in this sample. CDR3 sequence reads: CASSVVAGGQETQYF. The CDR3 nucleotides are TGTGCCAGCAGCGTAGTTGCGGGGGGGCAAGAGACCCAGTACTTC. This sequence joins TRBV9 and TRBJ2-5; 9 bases line up with TRBD2. Germline V gene sequence: CDR1 SGDLS, CDR2 YYNGEE. CDR3 length: 15 amino acids. V shed 0 bases, J shed 2 bases, and the junction held 2 bases outside the gene matches.

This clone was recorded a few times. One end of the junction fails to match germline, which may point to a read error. The CDR3 is CASSPTGSSNSPLHF. The CDR3 DNA follows: TGTGCCAGCAGTCCGACAGGCTCCTCTAATTCACCCCTCCACTTT. V is TRBV7-8 and J is TRBJ1-6; D is perhaps TRBD1 (6 bases). The germline V gene has CDR1 SGHVS and CDR2 FQNEAQ. This CDR3 has 15 residues.

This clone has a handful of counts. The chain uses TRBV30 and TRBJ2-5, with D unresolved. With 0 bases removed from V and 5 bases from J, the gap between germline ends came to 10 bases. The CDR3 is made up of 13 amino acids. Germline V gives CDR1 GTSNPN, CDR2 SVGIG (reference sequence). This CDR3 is CAWSVPREETQYF. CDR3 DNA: TGTGCCTGGAGTGTACCCCGCGAGGAGACCCAGTACTTC.

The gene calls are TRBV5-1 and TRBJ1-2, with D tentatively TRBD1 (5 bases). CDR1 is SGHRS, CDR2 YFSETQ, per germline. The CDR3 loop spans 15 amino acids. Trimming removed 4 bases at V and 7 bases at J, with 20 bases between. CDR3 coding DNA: TGCGCCAGCAGCACAGACCCTCGCCAGGGTGGTGGCTACACCTTC. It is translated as CASSTDPRQGGGYTF.

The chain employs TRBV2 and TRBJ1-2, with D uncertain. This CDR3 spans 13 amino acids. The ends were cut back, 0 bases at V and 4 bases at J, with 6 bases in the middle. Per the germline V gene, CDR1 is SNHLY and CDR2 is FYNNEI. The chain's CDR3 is CASSEAGSYGYTF. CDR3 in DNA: TGTGCCAGCAGTGAAGCGGGGAGCTATGGCTACACCTTC.

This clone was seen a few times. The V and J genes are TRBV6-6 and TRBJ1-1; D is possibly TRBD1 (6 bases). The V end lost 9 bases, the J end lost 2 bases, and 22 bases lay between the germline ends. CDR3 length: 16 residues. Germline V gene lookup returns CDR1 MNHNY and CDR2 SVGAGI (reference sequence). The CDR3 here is CASSIGGQFANTEAFF. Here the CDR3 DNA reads TGTGCCAGTAGTATAGGTGGACAGTTCGCAAACACTGAAGCTTTCTTT.

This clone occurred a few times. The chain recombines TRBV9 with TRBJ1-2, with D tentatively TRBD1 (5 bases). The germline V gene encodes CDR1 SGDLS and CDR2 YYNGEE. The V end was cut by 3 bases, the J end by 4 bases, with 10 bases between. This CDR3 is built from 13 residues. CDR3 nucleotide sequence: TGTGCCAGCAGCGCGGGACTGCGCTATGGCTACACCTTC. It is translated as CASSAGLRYGYTF.

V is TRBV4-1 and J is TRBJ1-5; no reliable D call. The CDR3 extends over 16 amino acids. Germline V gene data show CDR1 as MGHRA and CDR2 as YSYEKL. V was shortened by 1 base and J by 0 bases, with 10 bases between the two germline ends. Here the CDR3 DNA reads TGCGCCAGCAGCCAAGGGGCAGCCAATAGCAATCAGCCCCAGCATTTT. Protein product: CASSQGAANSNQPQHF.

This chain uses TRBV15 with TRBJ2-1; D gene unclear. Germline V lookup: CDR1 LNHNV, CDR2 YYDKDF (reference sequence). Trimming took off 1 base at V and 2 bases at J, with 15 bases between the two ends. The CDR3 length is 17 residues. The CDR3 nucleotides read TGTGCCACCAGCAGAGGGAAACACGATGCGGCCTACAATGAGCAGTTCTTC. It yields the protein CATSRGKHDAAYNEQFF.

For the CDR3, the DNA is TGTGCCAGCACCCAGACAGGGGGCAGCACTGAAGCTTTCTTT. Translating gives CASTQTGGSTEAFF. This rearrangement joins TRBV7-2 to TRBJ1-1; 10 bases fit TRBD1. This CDR3 region has 14 residues. In germline, CDR1 is SGHTA, CDR2 FQGNSA. J lost 4 bases, V lost 7 bases, and 6 bases had no gene match.